These 25 T cell receptor beta chains were all obtained from the same sample, sequenced in a study of T cell responses to AZD1222 COVID-19 vaccine. Clones were read by immunoSEQ multiplex PCR, and TCRdb kept only the in-frame ones, dropping some. The sample shows approximately 80,000 clones, around 90% of them seen only once. The sequencing here drew on peripheral blood, taken on day 0 of AZD1222 vaccination. The origin of the receptors is an adult in good health.

The chain joins TRBV10-3 to TRBJ1-1; D is unclear. The CDR3 consists of 13 residues. Between the trimmed V and J ends, which lost 4 bases and 0 bases, there was a span of 6 bases. The germline V gene encodes CDR1 ENHRY and CDR2 SYGVKD. As DNA, the CDR3 is TGTGCCATCAGTGGTACACTGAACACTGAAGCTTTCTTT. Translation: CAISGTLNTEAFF.

This chain uses TRBV10-2 with TRBJ2-2; 10 bases are a match to TRBD1. With 8 bases clipped from V and 5 bases from J, the junction kept 5 bases outside the gene matches. Germline lookup yields CDR1 WSHSY and CDR2 SAAADI. CDR3 size: 14 residues. This CDR3 reads CASSGTGETGELFF. CDR3 nucleotide sequence: TGCGCCAGCTCCGGGACAGGGGAGACCGGGGAGCTGTTTTTT.

This clone has just one count. This rearrangement joins TRBV6-5 to TRBJ1-4; no firm D call. This CDR3 spans 15 amino acids. CDR1 and CDR2 from the germline V gene are MNHEY and SVGAGI. V was trimmed by 1 base and J by 0 bases, leaving 6 bases between them. DNA of the CDR3: TGTGCCAGCAGTTACTTTAGGGCAACTAATGAAAAACTGTTTTTT. Translated, it gives CASSYFRATNEKLFF.

The chain has TRBV4-3 and TRBJ1-2; maybe TRBD1 (5 bases). The CDR3 has 15 residues. Between the trimmed V and J ends, which lost 3 bases and 1 base, there was a span of 12 bases. Germline V gene lookup returns CDR1 LGHNA and CDR2 YSLEER. The DNA of the CDR3 is TGCGCCAGCAGCCACGGGACTCAGGGTAACTATGGCTACACCTTC. It translates to CASSHGTQGNYGYTF.

The chain couples TRBV28 to TRBJ1-5; 7 bases line up with TRBD1. The germline gives CDR1 MDHEN, CDR2 SYDVKM. V shed 4 bases, J shed 6 bases, and the junction held 3 bases outside the gene matches. The CDR3 consists of 13 residues. The CDR3 sequence is CASSYRGGQPQHF. CDR3 bases: TGTGCCAGCAGTTACAGGGGTGGTCAGCCCCAGCATTTT.

The rearrangement joins TRBV19 to TRBJ2-7, with a tentative D call TRBD1 (6 bases). The germline CDR1 and CDR2 sequences are LNHDA and SQIVND (reference sequence). V was shortened by 1 base and J by 6 bases, with 13 bases between the two germline ends. This CDR3 has 14 amino acids. The CDR3 region is CASSIGGDIGEQYF. CDR3 in DNA: TGTGCCAGTAGTATAGGTGGGGACATCGGCGAGCAGTACTTC. Looking up the rest from reference TRBV19 and TRBJ2-7 gives the full variable domain: DGGITQSPKYLFRKEGQNVTLSCEQNLNHDAMYWYRQDPGQGLRLIYYSQIVNDFQKGDIAEGYSVSREKKESFPLTVTSAQKNPTAFYLCASSIGGDIGEQYFGPGTRLTVT.

The chain carries TRBV30 and TRBJ1-3, with a weak D call TRBD1 (5 bases). Germline CDR1 and CDR2: GTSNPN and SVGIG (reference sequence). The V gene lost 2 bases and the J gene lost 0 bases, with 23 bases spanning the gap. This CDR3 is 19 amino acids long. The chain's CDR3 is CAWSSPGRNFLSSGNTIYF. CDR3 coding DNA: TGTGCCTGGAGTTCCCCGGGACGAAATTTCCTTTCCTCTGGAAACACCATATATTTT.

The rearrangement joins TRBV7-3 to TRBJ2-1, with TRBD2 matching 8 bases. With 2 bases clipped from V and 9 bases from J, the junction kept 12 bases outside the gene matches. The germline V gene encodes CDR1 SGHTA and CDR2 FQGTGA. The CDR3 runs 16 residues. As DNA, the CDR3 is TGTGCCAGCAGCTTATTGGGGACTAGTTCCAAGGGTGAGCAGTTCTTC. Translating gives CASSLLGTSSKGEQFF. The complete variable domain, with remaining parts taken from reference TRBV7-3 and TRBJ2-1, reads GAGVSQTPSNKVTEKGKYVELRCDPISGHTALYWYRQSLGQGPEFLIYFQGTGAADDSGLPNDRFFAVRPEGSVSTLKIQRTERGDSAVYLCASSLLGTSSKGEQFFGPGTRLTVL.

This chain links TRBV6-5 with TRBJ2-7, with D perhaps matching TRBD2 (6 bases). Trimming stripped 7 bases from V and 7 bases from J, with 11 bases between. The CDR3 loop spans 11 amino acids. CDR1 MNHEY and CDR2 SVGAGI come from the germline V gene. CDR3 bases: TGTGCCAGCACCCTTGGGAGGGAGCAGTACTTC. Protein sequence: CASTLGREQYF.

The chain links TRBV12-3 or TRBV12-4 to TRBJ1-2; D is uncertain. This CDR3 is built from 11 residues. Trimming pared 3 bases from V and 7 bases from J, leaving 6 bases between. The chain's CDR3 is CASSFHGGYTF. For the CDR3, the DNA is TGTGCCAGCAGTTTTCACGGTGGCTACACCTTC.

The chain's CDR3 is CASSLQAGNTEAFF. The CDR3 DNA is TGTGCCAGCAGCTTACAAGCAGGGAACACTGAAGCTTTCTTT. The chain joins TRBV7-2 to TRBJ1-1; D gene uncertain. This CDR3 is 14 amino acids long. Looked up from germline, CDR1 is SGHTA and CDR2 is FQGNSA. Between the trimmed V and J ends, which lost 2 bases and 1 base, there was a span of 8 bases. The complete variable domain, with remaining parts taken from reference TRBV7-2 and TRBJ1-1, reads GAGVSQSPSNKVTEKGKDVELRCDPISGHTALYWYRQSLGQGLEFLIYFQGNSAPDKSGLPSDRFSAERTGGSVSTLTIQRTQQEDSAVYLCASSLQAGNTEAFFGQGTRLTVV.

This clone was counted a few times. This sequence joins TRBV9 and TRBJ1-3; D ambiguous. V was pared by 5 bases and J by 0 bases, with 18 bases between. There are 17 residues in the CDR3. CDR1 and CDR2 from the germline V gene are SGDLS and YYNGEE. The CDR3 nucleotides read TGTGCCAGCAGTCGCACCCACCTCATCAACTCTGGAAACACCATATATTTT. Translated: CASSRTHLINSGNTIYF.

V gene TRBV7-3 combines with J gene TRBJ1-1, with D unclear. Trimming stripped 3 bases from V and 4 bases from J, with 12 bases between. CDR3 length: 14 residues. Per germline, CDR1 SGHTA and CDR2 FQGTGA. The CDR3 DNA reads TGTGCCAGCAGCTTCTTAGGTGATACCACTGAAGCTTTCTTT. Its translation: CASSFLGDTTEAFF.

The gene calls are TRBV30 and TRBJ1-4; unclear D gene. Germline V CDR1 and CDR2: GTSNPN, SVGIG (reference sequence). The CDR3 is 14 residues long. V shed 4 bases and J shed 0 bases, with 9 bases lying between them. CDR3 nucleotide sequence: TGTGCCTGGAAAGCGGGAGCAACTAATGAAAAACTGTTTTTT. Encoded protein: CAWKAGATNEKLFF.

The chain has TRBV27 and TRBJ1-4, with a weak D call TRBD1 (5 bases). The germline V and J ends were trimmed by 5 bases and 11 bases, with 15 bases remaining between them. CDR3 length: 13 residues. Germline V gene data show CDR1 as MNHEY and CDR2 as SMNVEV (reference sequence). CDR3 sequence reads: CASSNNRKDKLFF. The CDR3 nucleotides are TGTGCCAGCAGTAATAACAGGAAAGATAAACTGTTTTTT.

Written as DNA, the CDR3 is TGTGCCAGCAGCTTTCAGAACAGACACTATGGCTACACCTTC. Translating gives CASSFQNRHYGYTF. This chain connects TRBV5-6 to TRBJ1-2; D not resolved. The V end was cut by 2 bases, the J end by 3 bases, with 11 bases between. The CDR3 loop spans 14 amino acids. Germline V CDR1 and CDR2: SGHDT, YYEEEE.

The chain employs TRBV27 and TRBJ2-7, with D hard to call. V was cut by 4 bases and J by 0 bases, with 4 bases left in between. This CDR3 is 12 amino acids long. The germline V gene has CDR1 MNHEY and CDR2 SMNVEV (reference sequence). CDR3 DNA: TGTGCCAGCAGTTCAAGCTCCTACGAGCAGTACTTC. This sequence encodes CASSSSSYEQYF.

This sequence joins TRBV10-3 and TRBJ1-2, with D tentatively TRBD1 (5 bases). CDR3 length: 13 amino acids. V was pared by 6 bases and J by 4 bases, with 12 bases between. The germline CDR1 and CDR2 sequences are ENHRY and SYGVKD. The CDR3 sequence: CAIRTEKSYGYTF. The CDR3 bases are TGTGCCATCAGGACAGAAAAAAGCTATGGCTACACCTTC.

The chain combines TRBV18 with TRBJ1-5; D uncertain. Deletions cut 3 bases from V and 6 bases from J, with 9 bases between. Germline loops: CDR1 KGHSH, CDR2 LQKENI. The CDR3 is made up of 13 amino acids. CDR3: CASSPESLQPQHF. As DNA, the CDR3 is TGTGCCAGCTCACCGGAAAGTCTTCAGCCCCAGCATTTT.

The chain recombines TRBV7-2 with TRBJ2-1; 7 bases map to TRBD2. Per germline, CDR1 SGHTA and CDR2 FQGNSA. V shed 4 bases, J shed 8 bases, and the junction held 11 bases outside the gene matches. CDR3 length: 15 amino acids. CDR3 residues: CASSSERGPSHEQFF. The CDR3 DNA reads as TGTGCCAGCAGCTCCGAGCGGGGCCCTTCACATGAGCAGTTCTTC.

For the CDR3, the DNA is TGTGCCAGCAGTTCCCGACGCCCGGACAGGGGCTTCTCTGGAAACACCATATATTTT. Translating gives CASSSRRPDRGFSGNTIYF. The genes are TRBV28 and TRBJ1-3; 9 nucleotides agree with TRBD1. Trimming cost V 4 bases and J 0 bases; bases outside gene matches: 13. Germline CDR1 MDHEN, CDR2 SYDVKM. CDR3 length: 19 amino acids.

The gene calls are TRBV2 and TRBJ2-3, with TRBD2 matching over 12 bases. The CDR3 has 16 residues. Germline V gene data show CDR1 as SNHLY and CDR2 as FYNNEI. The V gene end was trimmed by 6 bases and the J gene end by 2 bases; junction bases not matched to a gene: 6. CDR3 amino acids: CASRPRLAGDTDTQYF. The DNA for the CDR3 is TGTGCCAGCAGGCCAAGACTAGCGGGGGACACAGATACGCAGTATTTT.

This chain links TRBV7-9 with TRBJ1-5, with D possibly TRBD1 on 6 matching bases. With 4 bases removed from V and 8 bases from J, the gap between germline ends came to 15 bases. The CDR3 has 14 amino acids. Germline assignment: CDR1 SEHNR and CDR2 FQNEAQ (reference sequence). CDR3: CASSSGEGYEPQHF. In nucleotides, the CDR3 is TGTGCCAGCAGCTCAGGGGAGGGGTACGAGCCCCAGCATTTT.

The rearrangement joins TRBV19 to TRBJ2-7; D is possibly TRBD1 or TRBD2 (5 bases each). The germline CDR1 and CDR2 sequences are LNHDA and SQIVND (reference sequence). Trimming cost V 3 bases and J 2 bases, with 11 bases left between them. The CDR3 is made up of 14 amino acids. CDR3 protein: CASSIGGVAYEQYF. CDR3 nucleotides: TGTGCCAGTAGTATTGGGGGAGTCGCCTACGAGCAGTACTTC. Full variable domain (rest looked up from reference TRBV19 and TRBJ2-7): DGGITQSPKYLFRKEGQNVTLSCEQNLNHDAMYWYRQDPGQGLRLIYYSQIVNDFQKGDIAEGYSVSREKKESFPLTVTSAQKNPTAFYLCASSIGGVAYEQYFGPGTRLTVT.

This chain links TRBV5-1 with TRBJ1-1; maybe TRBD1 (6 bases). Germline assignment: CDR1 SGHRS and CDR2 YFSETQ. V lost 4 bases and J lost 4, with 14 bases in between. CDR3 length: 14 amino acids. The DNA for the CDR3 is TGCGCCAGCAGCGTGGGAACAGGGCTCACTGAAGCTTTCTTT. Amino acid sequence: CASSVGTGLTEAFF.